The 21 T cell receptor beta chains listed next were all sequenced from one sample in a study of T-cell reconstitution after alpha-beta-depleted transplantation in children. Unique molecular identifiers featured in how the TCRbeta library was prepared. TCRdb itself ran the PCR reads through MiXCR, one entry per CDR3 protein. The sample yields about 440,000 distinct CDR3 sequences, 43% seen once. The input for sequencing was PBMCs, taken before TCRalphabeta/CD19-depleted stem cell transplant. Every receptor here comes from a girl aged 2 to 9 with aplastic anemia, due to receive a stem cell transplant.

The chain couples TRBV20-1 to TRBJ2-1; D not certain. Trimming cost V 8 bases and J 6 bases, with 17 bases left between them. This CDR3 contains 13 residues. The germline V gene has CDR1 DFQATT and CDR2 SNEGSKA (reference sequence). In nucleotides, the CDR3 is TGCAGTTCCCCTGGGTTGTCCGGCAATGAGCAGTTCTTC. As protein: CSSPGLSGNEQFF.

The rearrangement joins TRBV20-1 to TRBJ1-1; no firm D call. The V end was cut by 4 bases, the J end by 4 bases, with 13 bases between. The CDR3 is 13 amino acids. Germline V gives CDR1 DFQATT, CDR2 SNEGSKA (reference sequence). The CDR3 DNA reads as TGCAGTGCTATCCCGGATCCCTCCACTGAAGCTTTCTTT. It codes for CSAIPDPSTEAFF.

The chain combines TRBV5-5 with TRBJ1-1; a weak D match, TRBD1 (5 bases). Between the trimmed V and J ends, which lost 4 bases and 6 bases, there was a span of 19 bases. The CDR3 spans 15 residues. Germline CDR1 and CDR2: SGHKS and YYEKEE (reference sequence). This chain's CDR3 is CASSHQMGESPEAFF. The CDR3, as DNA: TGTGCCAGCAGCCACCAAATGGGGGAATCCCCTGAAGCTTTCTTT.

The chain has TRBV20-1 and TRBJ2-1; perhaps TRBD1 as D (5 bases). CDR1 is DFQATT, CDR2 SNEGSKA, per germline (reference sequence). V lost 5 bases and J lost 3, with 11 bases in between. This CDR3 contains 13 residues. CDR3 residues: CSAQDSYYNEQFF. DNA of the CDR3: TGCAGTGCTCAAGACAGTTACTACAATGAGCAGTTCTTC.

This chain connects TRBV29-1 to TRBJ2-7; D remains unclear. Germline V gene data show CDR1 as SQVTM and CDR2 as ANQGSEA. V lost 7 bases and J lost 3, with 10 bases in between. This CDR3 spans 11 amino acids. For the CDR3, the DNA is TGCAGCGCATGGATGTACTACGAGCAGTACTTC. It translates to CSAWMYYEQYF.

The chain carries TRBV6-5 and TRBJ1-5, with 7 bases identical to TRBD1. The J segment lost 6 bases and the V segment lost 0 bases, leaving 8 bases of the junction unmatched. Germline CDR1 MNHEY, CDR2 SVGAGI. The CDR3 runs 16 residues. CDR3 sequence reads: CASSYSTGVVGQPQHF. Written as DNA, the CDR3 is TGTGCCAGCAGTTACTCAACAGGGGTAGTCGGTCAGCCCCAGCATTTT.

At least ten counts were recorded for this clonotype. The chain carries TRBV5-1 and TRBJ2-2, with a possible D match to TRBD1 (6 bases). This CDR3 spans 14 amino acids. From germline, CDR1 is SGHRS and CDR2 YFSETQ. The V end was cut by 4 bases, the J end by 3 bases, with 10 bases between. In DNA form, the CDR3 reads TGCGCCAGCAGCACGACAGGTGACACCGGGGAGCTGTTTTTT. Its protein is CASSTTGDTGELFF. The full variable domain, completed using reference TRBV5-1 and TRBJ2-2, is KAGVTQTPRYLIKTRGQQVTLSCSPISGHRSVSWYQQTPGQGLQFLFEYFSETQRNKGNFPGRFSGRQFSNSRSEMNVSTLELGDSALYLCASSTTGDTGELFFGEGSRLTVL.

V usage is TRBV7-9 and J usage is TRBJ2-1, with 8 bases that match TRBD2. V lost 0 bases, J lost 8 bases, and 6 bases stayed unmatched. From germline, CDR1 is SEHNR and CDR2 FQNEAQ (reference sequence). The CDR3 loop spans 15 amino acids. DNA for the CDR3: TGTGCCAGCAGCTTAGCGACCGGGACTAGTGATGAGCAGTTCTTC. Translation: CASSLATGTSDEQFF.

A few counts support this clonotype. The CDR3 sequence: CASSLEGARTEAFF. DNA of the CDR3: TGCGCCAGCAGCTTGGAGGGGGCGCGAACTGAAGCTTTCTTT. The chain carries TRBV5-1 and TRBJ1-1; 7 nucleotides agree with TRBD1. The CDR3 totals 14 residues. Trimming removed 0 bases from V and 5 bases from J; junction bases left unmatched: 4. CDR1 and CDR2 (germline): SGHRS, YFSETQ. Full variable domain (outside the CDR3, taken from reference TRBV5-1 and TRBJ1-1): KAGVTQTPRYLIKTRGQQVTLSCSPISGHRSVSWYQQTPGQGLQFLFEYFSETQRNKGNFPGRFSGRQFSNSRSEMNVSTLELGDSALYLCASSLEGARTEAFFGQGTRLTVV.

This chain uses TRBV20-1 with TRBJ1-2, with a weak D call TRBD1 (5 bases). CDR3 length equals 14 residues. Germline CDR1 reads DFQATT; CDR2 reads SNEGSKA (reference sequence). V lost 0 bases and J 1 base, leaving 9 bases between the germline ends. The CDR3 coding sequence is TGCAGTGCTAGAGAAGACAGAGATAACTATGGCTACACCTTC. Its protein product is CSAREDRDNYGYTF.

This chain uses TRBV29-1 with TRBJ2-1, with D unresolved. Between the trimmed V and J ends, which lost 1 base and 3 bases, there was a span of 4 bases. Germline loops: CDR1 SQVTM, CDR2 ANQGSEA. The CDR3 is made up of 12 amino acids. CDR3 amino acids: CSVEAGYNEQFF. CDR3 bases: TGCAGCGTTGAAGCGGGCTACAATGAGCAGTTCTTC.

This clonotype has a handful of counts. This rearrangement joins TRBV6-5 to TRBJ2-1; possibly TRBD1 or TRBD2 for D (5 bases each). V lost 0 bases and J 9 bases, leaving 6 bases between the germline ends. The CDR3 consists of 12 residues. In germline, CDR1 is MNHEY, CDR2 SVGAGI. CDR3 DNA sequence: TGTGCCAGCAGTTACTCGAGGGGTGAGCAGTTCTTC. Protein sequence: CASSYSRGEQFF.

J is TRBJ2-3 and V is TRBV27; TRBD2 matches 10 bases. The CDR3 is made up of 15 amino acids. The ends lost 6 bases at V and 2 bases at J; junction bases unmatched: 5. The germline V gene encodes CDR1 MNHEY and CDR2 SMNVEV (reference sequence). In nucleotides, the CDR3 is TGTGCCAGCAGAGTAGCGGGAGGCTACACAGATACGCAGTATTTT. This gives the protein CASRVAGGYTDTQYF.

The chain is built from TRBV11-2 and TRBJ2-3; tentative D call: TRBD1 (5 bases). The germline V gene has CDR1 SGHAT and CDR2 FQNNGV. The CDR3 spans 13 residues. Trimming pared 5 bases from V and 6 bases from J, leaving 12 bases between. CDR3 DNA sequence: TGTGCCAGCAGCCGACAGCAGTTGGATACGCAGTATTTT. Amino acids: CASSRQQLDTQYF.

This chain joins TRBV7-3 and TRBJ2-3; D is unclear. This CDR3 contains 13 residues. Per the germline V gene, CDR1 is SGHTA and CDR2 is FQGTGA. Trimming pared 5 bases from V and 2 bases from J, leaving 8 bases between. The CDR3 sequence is CASSAPSTDTQYF. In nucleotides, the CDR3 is TGTGCCAGCAGCGCTCCCTCCACAGATACGCAGTATTTT.

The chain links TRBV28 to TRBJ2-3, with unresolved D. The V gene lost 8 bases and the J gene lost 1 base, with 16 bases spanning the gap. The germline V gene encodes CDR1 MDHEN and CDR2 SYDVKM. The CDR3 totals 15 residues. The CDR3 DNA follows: TGTGCCAGCCCCCGGGTGGGCCGCTGCACAGATACGCAGTATTTT. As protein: CASPRVGRCTDTQYF.

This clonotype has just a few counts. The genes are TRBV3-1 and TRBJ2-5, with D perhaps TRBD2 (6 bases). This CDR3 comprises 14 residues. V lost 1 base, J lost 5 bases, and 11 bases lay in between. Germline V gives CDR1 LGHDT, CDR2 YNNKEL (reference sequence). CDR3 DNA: TGTGCCAGCAGCCAAGTCGCGGGGATCGAGACCCAGTACTTC. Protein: CASSQVAGIETQYF.

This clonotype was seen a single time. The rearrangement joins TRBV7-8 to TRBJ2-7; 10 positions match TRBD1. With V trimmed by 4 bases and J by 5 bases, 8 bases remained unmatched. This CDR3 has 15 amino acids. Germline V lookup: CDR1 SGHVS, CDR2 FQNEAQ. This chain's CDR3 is CASSYDRQGADEQYF. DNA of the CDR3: TGTGCCAGCAGCTACGACCGACAGGGGGCTGACGAGCAGTACTTC.

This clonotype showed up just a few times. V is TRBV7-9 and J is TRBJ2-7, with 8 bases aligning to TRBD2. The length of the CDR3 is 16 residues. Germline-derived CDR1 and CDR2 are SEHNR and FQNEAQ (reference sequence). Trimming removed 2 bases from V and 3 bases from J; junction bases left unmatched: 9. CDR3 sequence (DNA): TGTGCCAGCAGCTTACTGGTCTTAGCGGGAAGCTACGAGCAGTACTTC. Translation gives CASSLLVLAGSYEQYF.

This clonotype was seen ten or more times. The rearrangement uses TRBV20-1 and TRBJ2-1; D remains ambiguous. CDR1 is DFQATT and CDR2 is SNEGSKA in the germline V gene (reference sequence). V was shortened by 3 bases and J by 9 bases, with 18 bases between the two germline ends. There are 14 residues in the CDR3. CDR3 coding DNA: TGCAGTGCTAGTTCAAAACTACCCGTGTTTGAGCAGTTCTTC. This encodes CSASSKLPVFEQFF.

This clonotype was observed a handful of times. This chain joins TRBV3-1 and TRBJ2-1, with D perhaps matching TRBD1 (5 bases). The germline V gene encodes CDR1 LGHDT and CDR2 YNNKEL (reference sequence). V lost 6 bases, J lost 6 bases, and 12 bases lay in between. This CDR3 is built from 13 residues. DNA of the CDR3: TGTGCCAGCAGTTTCACAGGCTTCAATGAGCAGTTCTTC. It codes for CASSFTGFNEQFF.